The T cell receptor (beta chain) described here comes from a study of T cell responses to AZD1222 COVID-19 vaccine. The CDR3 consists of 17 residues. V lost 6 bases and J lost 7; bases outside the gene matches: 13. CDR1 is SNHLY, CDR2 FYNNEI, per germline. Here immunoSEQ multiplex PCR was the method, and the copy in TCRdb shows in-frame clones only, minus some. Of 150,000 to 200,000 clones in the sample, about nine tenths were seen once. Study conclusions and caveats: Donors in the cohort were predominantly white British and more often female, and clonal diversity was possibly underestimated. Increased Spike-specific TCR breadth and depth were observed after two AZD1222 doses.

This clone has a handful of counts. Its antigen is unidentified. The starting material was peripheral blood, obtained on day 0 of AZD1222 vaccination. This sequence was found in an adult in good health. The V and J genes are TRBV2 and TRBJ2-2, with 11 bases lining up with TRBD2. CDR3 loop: CASRDTSGGPPGGELFF. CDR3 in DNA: TGTGCCAGCAGGGACACTAGCGGGGGACCCCCGGGCGGGGAGCTGTTTTTT.